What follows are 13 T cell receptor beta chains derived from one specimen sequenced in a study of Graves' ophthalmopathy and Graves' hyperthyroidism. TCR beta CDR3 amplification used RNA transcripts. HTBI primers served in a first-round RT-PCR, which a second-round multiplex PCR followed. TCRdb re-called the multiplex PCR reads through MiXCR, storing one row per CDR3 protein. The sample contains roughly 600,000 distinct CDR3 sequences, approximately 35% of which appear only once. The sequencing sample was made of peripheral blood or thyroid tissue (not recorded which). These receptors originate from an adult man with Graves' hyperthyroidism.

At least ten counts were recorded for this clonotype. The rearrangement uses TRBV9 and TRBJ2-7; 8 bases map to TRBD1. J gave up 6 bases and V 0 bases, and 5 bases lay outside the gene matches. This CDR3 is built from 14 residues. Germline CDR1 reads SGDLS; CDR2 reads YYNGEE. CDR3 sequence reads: CASSVEARGPEQYF. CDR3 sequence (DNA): TGTGCCAGCAGCGTAGAGGCCAGGGGGCCCGAGCAGTACTTC.

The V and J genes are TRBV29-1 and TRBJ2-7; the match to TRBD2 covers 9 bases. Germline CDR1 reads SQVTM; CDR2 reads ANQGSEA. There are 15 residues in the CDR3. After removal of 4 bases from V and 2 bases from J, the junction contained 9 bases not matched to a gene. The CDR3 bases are TGCAGCGTTGTTTTGGGGTTAGCGGGGGCCTACGAGCAGTACTTC. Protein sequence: CSVVLGLAGAYEQYF.

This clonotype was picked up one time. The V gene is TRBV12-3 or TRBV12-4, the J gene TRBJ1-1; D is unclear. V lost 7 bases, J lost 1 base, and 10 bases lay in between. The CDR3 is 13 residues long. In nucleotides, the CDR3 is TGTGCCAGCACCGTACGGGGGAACACTGAAGCTTTCTTT. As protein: CASTVRGNTEAFF.

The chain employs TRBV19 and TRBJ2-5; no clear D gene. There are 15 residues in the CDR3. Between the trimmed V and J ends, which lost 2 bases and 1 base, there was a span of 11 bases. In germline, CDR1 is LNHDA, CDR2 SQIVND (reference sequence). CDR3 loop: CASSIQWGFQETQYF. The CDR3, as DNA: TGTGCCAGTAGTATACAGTGGGGTTTCCAAGAGACCCAGTACTTC.

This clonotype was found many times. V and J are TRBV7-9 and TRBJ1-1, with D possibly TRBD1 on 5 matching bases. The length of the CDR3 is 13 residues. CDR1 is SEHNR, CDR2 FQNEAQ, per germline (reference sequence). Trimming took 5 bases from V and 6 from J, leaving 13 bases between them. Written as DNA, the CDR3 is TGTGCCAGCAGCCCTCCCGCGGGGGCTGAAGCTTTCTTT. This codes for CASSPPAGAEAFF.

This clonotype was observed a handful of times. The CDR3 protein is CASSVEGSGGEAFF. The CDR3 DNA reads TGTGCCAGCAGCGTAGAGGGGTCGGGGGGTGAAGCTTTCTTT. The genes are TRBV9 and TRBJ1-1, with D possibly being TRBD1 (5 bases). The CDR3 spans 14 residues. Germline lookup yields CDR1 SGDLS and CDR2 YYNGEE. Trimming pared 0 bases from V and 7 bases from J, leaving 13 bases between. Together with reference TRBV9 and TRBJ1-1, the CDR3 gives the full variable domain: DSGVTQTPKHLITATGQRVTLRCSPRSGDLSVYWYQQSLDQGLQFLIQYYNGEERAKGNILERFSAQQFPDLHSELNLSSLELGDSALYFCASSVEGSGGEAFFGQGTRLTVV.

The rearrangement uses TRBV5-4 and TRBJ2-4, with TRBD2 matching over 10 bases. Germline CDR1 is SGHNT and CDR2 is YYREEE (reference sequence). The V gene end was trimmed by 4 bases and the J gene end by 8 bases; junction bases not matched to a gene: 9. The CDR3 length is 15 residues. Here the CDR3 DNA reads TGTGCCAGCAGCAGAGGACTAGCGGATTATGACATTCAGTACTTC. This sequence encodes CASSRGLADYDIQYF.

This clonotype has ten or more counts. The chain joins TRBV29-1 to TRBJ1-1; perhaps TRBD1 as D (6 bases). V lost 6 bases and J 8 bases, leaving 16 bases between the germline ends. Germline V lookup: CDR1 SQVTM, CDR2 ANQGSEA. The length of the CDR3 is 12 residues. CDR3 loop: CSVRIRGREAFF. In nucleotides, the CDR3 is TGCAGCGTAAGAATCAGGGGCCGCGAAGCTTTCTTT.

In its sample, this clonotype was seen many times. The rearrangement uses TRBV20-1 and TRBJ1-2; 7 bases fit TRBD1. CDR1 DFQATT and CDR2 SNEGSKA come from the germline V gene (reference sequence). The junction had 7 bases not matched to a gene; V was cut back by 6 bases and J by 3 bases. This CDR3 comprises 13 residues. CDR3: CSAFRDSDYGYTF. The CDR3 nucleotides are TGCAGTGCGTTCCGGGACAGCGACTATGGCTACACCTTC.

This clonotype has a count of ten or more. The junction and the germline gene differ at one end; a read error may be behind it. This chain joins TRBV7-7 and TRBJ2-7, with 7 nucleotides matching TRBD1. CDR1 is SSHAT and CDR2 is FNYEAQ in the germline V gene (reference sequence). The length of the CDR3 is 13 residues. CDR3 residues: CASSKQTGYEQYF. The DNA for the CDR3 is TGTGCTAGCAGCAAGCAGACAGGGTACGAGCAGTACTTC.

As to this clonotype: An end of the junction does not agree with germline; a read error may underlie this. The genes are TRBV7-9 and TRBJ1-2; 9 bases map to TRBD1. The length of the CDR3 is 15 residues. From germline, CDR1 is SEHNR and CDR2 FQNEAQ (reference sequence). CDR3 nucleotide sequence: TGTGCCAGCAGCACACAGGGGGCGACTAAGTATGGCTACACCTTC. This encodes CASSTQGATKYGYTF. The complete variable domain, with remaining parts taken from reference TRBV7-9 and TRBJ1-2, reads DTGVSQNPRHKITKRGQNVTFRCDPISEHNRLYWYRQTLGQGPEFLTYFQNEAQLEKSRLLSDRFSAERPKGSFSTLEIQRTEQGDSAMYLCASSTQGATKYGYTFGSGTRLTVV.

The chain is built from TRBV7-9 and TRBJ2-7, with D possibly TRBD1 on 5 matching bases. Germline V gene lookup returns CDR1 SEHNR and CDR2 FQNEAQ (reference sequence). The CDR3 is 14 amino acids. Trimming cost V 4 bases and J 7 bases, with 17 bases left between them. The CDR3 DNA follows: TGTGCCAGCAGCTCCCCCCTTAGGGGCGGAGAGCAGTACTTC. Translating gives CASSSPLRGGEQYF.

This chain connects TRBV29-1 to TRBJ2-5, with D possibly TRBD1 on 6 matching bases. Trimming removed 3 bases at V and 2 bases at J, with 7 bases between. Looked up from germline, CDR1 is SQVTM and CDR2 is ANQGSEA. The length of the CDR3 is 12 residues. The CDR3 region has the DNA TGCAGCGTTGATGGACAGCAAGAGACCCAGTACTTC. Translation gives CSVDGQQETQYF.